The next 15 T cell receptor beta chains were all read from a single sample in a study of blood T cell repertoires in COVID-19. Some clones are missing from TCRdb's copy, which holds only in-frame ones; the method was immunoSEQ multiplex PCR. The sample yields around 400,000 clones, 80% to 85% seen once. Source material: PBMCs or T cells enriched from blood (not recorded which). Receptor source: a woman in her forties or fifties who had recovered from COVID-19.

This sequence joins TRBV4-1 and TRBJ1-5, with D unclear. V was trimmed by 1 base and J by 6 bases, leaving 10 bases between them. The CDR3 consists of 14 residues. Germline CDR1 MGHRA, CDR2 YSYEKL. The CDR3 DNA is TGCGCCAGCAGCCAAGCTCAGGTGAGTCAGCCCCAGCATTTT. Amino acid sequence: CASSQAQVSQPQHF.

The chain employs TRBV3-1 (or the pseudogene TRBV3-2) and TRBJ1-1, with 8 positions matching TRBD1. The CDR3 consists of 16 residues. V lost 4 bases, J lost 1 base, and 8 bases stayed unmatched. From germline, CDR1 is LGHDT and CDR2 YNNKEL (reference sequence). Here the CDR3 reads CASSRNPGTGNTEAFF. The CDR3 DNA reads TGTGCCAGCAGCCGGAACCCCGGGACAGGGAACACTGAAGCTTTCTTT.

The gene calls are TRBV30 and TRBJ2-1; D is perhaps TRBD1 (5 bases). V was shortened by 0 bases and J by 3 bases, with 9 bases between the two germline ends. The CDR3 sequence is 14 residues long. Germline V gene lookup returns CDR1 GTSNPN and CDR2 SVGIG (reference sequence). The CDR3 sequence is CAWSVDRNYNEQFF. CDR3 nucleotides: TGTGCCTGGAGTGTTGACAGAAACTACAATGAGCAGTTCTTC.

This rearrangement joins TRBV7-2 to TRBJ1-1, with D possibly matching TRBD1 (6 bases). Germline CDR1 and CDR2: SGHTA and FQGNSA. The V end was cut by 2 bases, the J end by 6 bases, with 10 bases between. This CDR3 comprises 13 residues. The CDR3 region is CASSLRGYPEAFF. CDR3 sequence (DNA): TGTGCCAGCAGCTTAAGGGGGTACCCTGAAGCTTTCTTT.

The rearrangement uses TRBV6-6 and TRBJ1-2; 10 nucleotides match TRBD1. The CDR3 has 16 amino acids. With 7 bases clipped from V and 8 bases from J, the junction kept 16 bases outside the gene matches. The germline CDR1 and CDR2 sequences are MNHNY and SVGAGI (reference sequence). For the CDR3, the DNA is TGTGCCAGCACCAAAATGAATAGGGACAGGGGTATCGGCTACACCTTC. Protein sequence: CASTKMNRDRGIGYTF.

The chain joins TRBV6-6 to TRBJ2-7; 10 bases align to TRBD2. V shed 5 bases, J shed 2 bases, and the junction held 12 bases outside the gene matches. Germline V lookup: CDR1 MNHNY, CDR2 SVGAGI (reference sequence). CDR3 length equals 17 residues. The CDR3 spells CASSPLRAGGPPYEQYF. CDR3 in DNA: TGTGCCAGCAGTCCCTTACGAGCGGGAGGGCCTCCCTACGAGCAGTACTTC.

The rearrangement uses TRBV19 and TRBJ1-3, with D possibly TRBD1 on 5 matching bases. The V gene's germline CDR1 is LNHDA and CDR2 SQIVND (reference sequence). The CDR3 spans 16 residues. V was pared by 0 bases and J by 3 bases, with 12 bases between. This chain's CDR3 is CASSIEGRLLGNTIYF. CDR3 coding DNA: TGTGCCAGTAGTATAGAGGGGCGGCTGCTTGGAAACACCATATATTTT.

V usage is TRBV3-1 (or the pseudogene TRBV3-2) and J usage is TRBJ2-1; tentatively, D is TRBD2 (6 bases). The germline V gene has CDR1 LGHDT and CDR2 YNNKEL (reference sequence). The germline V and J ends were trimmed by 4 bases and 4 bases, with 17 bases remaining between them. This CDR3 has 16 residues. The CDR3 here is CASSRDPGLGYNEQFF. The CDR3, as DNA: TGTGCCAGCAGCCGAGACCCGGGACTCGGATACAATGAGCAGTTCTTC.

This clone was observed a few times. This chain links TRBV7-9 with TRBJ2-7; maybe TRBD1 (6 bases). The V and J ends lost 5 bases and 0 bases respectively, with 17 bases between them. Germline V gene sequence: CDR1 SEHNR, CDR2 FQNEAQ (reference sequence). The CDR3 sequence is 16 residues long. DNA for the CDR3: TGTGCCAGCAGCCCTCCGGGACACTCGAGCTCCTACGAGCAGTACTTC. This translates into CASSPPGHSSSYEQYF.

The J gene is TRBJ1-2, the V gene TRBV4-1; TRBD1 aligns across 9 bases. This CDR3 has 15 residues. The V gene end was trimmed by 4 bases and the J gene end by 8 bases; junction bases not matched to a gene: 11. Germline V lookup: CDR1 MGHRA, CDR2 YSYEKL. The CDR3 DNA reads as TGCGCCAGCAGCCTCGTTGACAGGGGGATCGTAGGCTACACCTTC. Translation: CASSLVDRGIVGYTF.

Concerning this clone itself: Other DNA sequences in this specimen translate into the identical CDR3. This chain joins TRBV29-1 and TRBJ2-5; 9 bases map to TRBD2. J lost 3 bases, V lost 4 bases, and 3 bases had no gene match. This CDR3 contains 13 residues. Germline values: CDR1 SQVTM, CDR2 ANQGSEA. The CDR3, as DNA: TGCAGCGTTGGTAGCGGGAGAAAAGAGACCCAGTACTTC. Translation gives CSVGSGRKETQYF.

This clone appeared a single time. The chain employs TRBV6-5 and TRBJ2-7; the match to TRBD1 covers 7 bases. Germline values: CDR1 MNHEY, CDR2 SVGAGI. The trim removed 0 bases at V and 5 bases at J, leaving 4 bases unmatched. This CDR3 region has 14 residues. The CDR3 reads CASSYSRGLNEQYF. For the CDR3, the DNA is TGTGCCAGCAGTTACTCGAGGGGGCTCAACGAGCAGTACTTC.

This clone was detected once. The genes are TRBV5-1 and TRBJ1-6; weak D call: TRBD1 (5 bases). Germline assignment: CDR1 SGHRS and CDR2 YFSETQ. This CDR3 is 16 amino acids long. Trimming pared 0 bases from V and 10 bases from J, leaving 17 bases between. The DNA for the CDR3 is TGCGCCAGCAGCTTGGACCAGGGTCGACTTGGATCACCCCTCCACTTT. Its protein is CASSLDQGRLGSPLHF.

V gene TRBV9 combines with J gene TRBJ1-1, with 8 positions matching TRBD1. With V trimmed by 4 bases and J by 2 bases, 4 bases remained unmatched. Germline lookup yields CDR1 SGDLS and CDR2 YYNGEE. The CDR3 runs 14 residues. The CDR3 DNA reads as TGTGCCAGCAGCCCAGGACAGGGAAACACTGAAGCTTTCTTT. It translates to CASSPGQGNTEAFF.

Notes on this clone: Other DNA sequences in the sample encode the same CDR3. V and J are TRBV28 and TRBJ1-2; D is perhaps TRBD1 (5 bases). CDR3 length: 12 amino acids. V lost 2 bases to trimming and J lost 5 bases, with 6 bases between them. Germline V gene data show CDR1 as MDHEN and CDR2 as SYDVKM. The CDR3 DNA follows: TGTGCCAGCAGTTTAGGGGGGTATGGCTACACCTTC. Amino acid sequence: CASSLGGYGYTF.